The clone carrying this T cell receptor (beta chain) has only a few counts. Its antigen is not identified. Healthy Caucasians from Russia aged roughly 6 to 95 served as donors. The entry originates in a study of blood T cells in healthy people across ages. Whole-study results and caveats: Strong correlation existed between TCR beta diversity and naive T cell percentage.

The CDR3 totals 14 residues. V lost 6 bases, J lost 4 bases, and 15 bases lay in between. A second roughly 7 to 11 cycle PCR used barcoded and J-beta primers. TCRdb independently ran MiXCR on the 5' RACE reads; one entry per CDR3 protein. The table has around 990,000 distinct CDR3 sequences, about two fifths seen once. The sample comprised blood. The rearrangement uses TRBV12-3 or TRBV12-4 and TRBJ2-5; possibly TRBD2 for D (5 bases). The source is a man aged 18-30 years in good health. CDR3 residues: CASSPSGIRETQYF. CDR3 bases: TGTGCCAGCAGCCCATCGGGGATACGAGAGACCCAGTACTTC.